Reported below is one T cell receptor (beta chain). The antigen remains unidentified. The data were obtained in a study of shared clonotypes between healthy human individuals. Findings and caveats of the study: Relative to memory subsets, naive subsets generally showed larger estimated richness.

The CDR3 sequence is 13 residues long. Germline V CDR1 and CDR2: PRHDT, FYEKMQ (reference sequence). Trimming cost V 3 bases and J 1 base, with 3 bases left between them. Only CD45RO-negative cells positively selected for CCR7 counted as naive CD8 cells, so terminally differentiated effector memory CD45RA+ cells were excluded. Replicate PCRs from sorted subsets contained approximately 220 ng DNA, which is around 30,000 T cell genomes. The repertoire was sequenced with immunoSEQ multiplex PCR; TCRdb's copy has only in-frame clones and lacks some. Here the sample spans some 1,900,000 clones, over 85% being singletons.

V and J are TRBV13 and TRBJ2-2; D remains unclear. This clonotype originated in a man between 18 and 29 years old in good health. The sample taken for sequencing was naive CD8+ T cells sorted from blood. The CDR3 spells CASSLQNTGELFF. As DNA, the CDR3 is TGTGCCAGCAGCTTGCAGAACACCGGGGAGCTGTTTTTT.